A single T cell receptor beta chain is shown here with its context. What it recognizes is unknown. The sample comes from a study of yellow fever vaccine responses in identical twins. CDR1 and CDR2 from the germline V gene are DFQATT and SNEGSKA (reference sequence). The CDR3 runs 15 residues. Germline trimming cut 2 bases from V and 9 bases from J; bases unmatched to any gene: 13. A single record per CDR3 protein comes from TCRdb applying MiXCR to the RT-PCR reads. The data hold roughly 18,000 distinct CDR3 sequences, with 61% observed a single time. Study-level results: The authors reported partly convergent, partly personalized vaccine responses in identical twins.

The material was T cells from blood (PBMCs), unsorted or a sorted subset (not recorded which), obtained before or after yellow fever vaccination (not recorded which). The rearrangement links TRBV20-1 to TRBJ2-1; 7 bases line up with TRBD1. This sequence originates from a woman aged 18-29 years who received the yellow fever vaccine. CDR3 sequence reads: CSARLDRADFGEQFF. CDR3 coding DNA: TGCAGTGCTAGACTTGACAGGGCGGATTTTGGTGAGCAGTTCTTC.